This T cell receptor beta chain was captured by sequencing in a study of Ad26.COV2.S vaccination and SARS-CoV-2 variants. Produced via immunoSEQ multiplex PCR; TCRdb's table is partial and in-frame only. The sample comprises approximately 460,000 clones, 70% to 90% of which are singletons, and 1.5% to 2% rests with the top ten. Regarding treatment: about 20 received Ad26.COV2.S at low or high dose, single or two shots; a few received placebo; per-sample allocation not given. Following the first vaccine or placebo injection, samples were taken on day 63. An adult donor aged 18-55 years was enrolled in Boston. The J segment lost 2 bases and the V segment lost 0 bases, leaving 8 bases of the junction unmatched. CDR1 is KGHSH and CDR2 is LQKENI in the germline V gene. This CDR3 region has 19 residues.

The chain combines TRBV18 with TRBJ2-2; 11 nucleotides line up with TRBD2. The receptor's source is a person aged 18-60 years who received the Ad26.COV2.S COVID-19 vaccine or a placebo. The sequencing used peripheral blood, collected in a trial of Ad26.COV2.S vaccine versus placebo. The CDR3, as DNA: TGTGCCAGCTCACCACCGTCCCTAGCGGGAGGAAGTAACACCGGGGAGCTGTTTTTT. Translating it yields CASSPPSLAGGSNTGELFF. Full variable domain (rest looked up from reference TRBV18 and TRBJ2-2): NAGVMQNPRHLVRRRGQEARLRCSPMKGHSHVYWYRQLPEEGLKFMVYLQKENIIDESGMPKERFSAEFPKEGPSILRIQQVVRGDSAAYFCASSPPSLAGGSNTGELFFGEGSRLTVL.